These 26 T cell receptor beta chains originate from one sample sequenced in a study of T-cell reconstitution after alpha-beta-depleted transplantation in children. Preparation of the TCRbeta library involved a method that used unique molecular identifiers. A single record per CDR3 protein comes from TCRdb applying MiXCR to the PCR reads. The data hold fewer than 700,000 distinct CDR3 sequences, with about 23% observed a single time. Here the sequenced sample was PBMCs, mostly from graft donor cells, taken 360 days after TCRalphabeta/CD19-depleted stem cell transplant. The receptors were gathered from a boy in the first two years of life who had a stem cell transplant for acute myeloid leukemia, so the T cells may come from the graft donor.

In this sample, this clonotype turned up many times. The chain joins TRBV20-1 to TRBJ2-1; 10 bases are shared with TRBD2. Germline V gives CDR1 DFQATT, CDR2 SNEGSKA (reference sequence). CDR3 size: 15 residues. The J segment lost 6 bases and the V segment lost 1 base, leaving 6 bases of the junction unmatched. CDR3 nucleotide sequence: TGCAGTGCTAGAGTGTCAGCGGGGGGGGTCAATGAGCAGTTCTTC. This translates into CSARVSAGGVNEQFF.

The table lists this clonotype with a few counts. The chain joins TRBV20-1 to TRBJ2-2; D gene unclear. This CDR3 comprises 16 residues. Germline values: CDR1 DFQATT, CDR2 SNEGSKA (reference sequence). Trimming removed 0 bases at V and 4 bases at J, with 15 bases between. The CDR3 nucleotides read TGCAGTGCTAGAGACGAGCGCTCCATTAGCACCGGGGAGCTGTTTTTT. Its protein product is CSARDERSISTGELFF.

Many counts were recorded for this clonotype. The chain links TRBV7-3 to TRBJ2-3; D might be TRBD1 (5 bases). The germline V and J ends were trimmed by 5 bases and 2 bases, with 8 bases remaining between them. The CDR3 has 13 amino acids. Germline CDR1 is SGHTA and CDR2 is FQGTGA. The CDR3, as DNA: TGTGCCAGCAGCCGACAGTTCACAGATACGCAGTATTTT. This sequence encodes CASSRQFTDTQYF.

This clonotype has ten or more counts. This chain uses TRBV15 with TRBJ1-5; D remains ambiguous. V lost 3 bases to trimming and J lost 3 bases, with 3 bases between them. Germline values: CDR1 LNHNV, CDR2 YYDKDF (reference sequence). The CDR3 is 12 residues long. The CDR3 protein is CATSRSNQPQHF. In nucleotides, the CDR3 is TGTGCCACCAGCAGGTCCAATCAGCCCCAGCATTTT. Full variable domain (outside the CDR3, taken from reference TRBV15 and TRBJ1-5): DAMVIQNPRYQVTQFGKPVTLSCSQTLNHNVMYWYQQKSSQAPKLLFHYYDKDFNNEADTPDNFQSRRPNTSFCFLDIRSPGLGDTAMYLCATSRSNQPQHFGDGTRLSIL.

This clonotype appeared many times. This chain links TRBV10-2 with TRBJ2-7, with 8 nucleotides matching TRBD1. Germline-derived CDR1 and CDR2 are WSHSY and SAAADI. V shed 5 bases, J shed 4 bases, and the junction held 10 bases outside the gene matches. CDR3 length equals 15 residues. The CDR3 loop is CASSPDKDRVYEQYV. The CDR3 nucleotides read TGCGCCAGCAGTCCCGATAAGGACAGGGTATACGAGCAGTACGTC.

The gene calls are TRBV5-1 and TRBJ2-2; 7 nucleotides align to TRBD1. Germline V CDR1 and CDR2: SGHRS, YFSETQ. This CDR3 contains 15 residues. The junction had 9 bases not matched to a gene; V was cut back by 4 bases and J by 6 bases. The CDR3 reads CASSRTGLGPGELFF. In DNA form, the CDR3 reads TGCGCCAGCAGCCGGACAGGCCTTGGGCCCGGGGAGCTGTTTTTT.

This chain links TRBV29-1 with TRBJ2-1; no clear D. V dropped 3 bases and J dropped 5 bases, with 8 bases sitting between them. The V gene's germline CDR1 is SQVTM and CDR2 ANQGSEA. The CDR3 spans 12 residues. Written as DNA, the CDR3 is TGCAGCGTTGATGGACGGAACAATGAGCAGTTCTTC. Translation: CSVDGRNNEQFF.

The J gene is TRBJ2-5, the V gene TRBV12-3 or TRBV12-4; D is unclear. The CDR3 sequence is 16 residues long. Trimming cost V 5 bases and J 5 bases, with 21 bases left between them. In DNA, the CDR3 is TGTGCCAGCAGTCCCGCTCGAGAGGCCCTGGGGGAGACCCAGTACTTC. Protein product: CASSPAREALGETQYF.

This clonotype was found a few times. The V and J genes are TRBV3-1 and TRBJ2-2; 8 positions agree with TRBD1. The germline gives CDR1 LGHDT, CDR2 YNNKEL (reference sequence). The V gene end was trimmed by 3 bases and the J gene end by 3 bases; junction bases not matched to a gene: 9. There are 17 residues in the CDR3. CDR3 residues: CASSHLGTGPDTGELFF. CDR3 nucleotide sequence: TGTGCCAGCAGCCACCTAGGGACAGGCCCCGACACCGGGGAGCTGTTTTTT. Supplemented by reference TRBV3-1 and TRBJ2-2, the full variable domain reads DTAVSQTPKYLVTQMGNDKSIKCEQNLGHDTMYWYKQDSKKFLKIMFSYNNKELIINETVPNRFSPKSPDKAHLNLHINSLELGDSAVYFCASSHLGTGPDTGELFFGEGSRLTVL.

There are many counts of this clonotype. The chain employs TRBV29-1 and TRBJ1-1; D is uncertain. The germline CDR1 and CDR2 sequences are SQVTM and ANQGSEA. The CDR3 is 13 amino acids. Trimming stripped 4 bases from V and 1 base from J, with 10 bases between. This chain's CDR3 is CSVGVVQNTEAFF. The CDR3 DNA reads TGCAGCGTTGGCGTTGTGCAGAACACTGAAGCTTTCTTT.

V gene TRBV2 combines with J gene TRBJ2-1; 8 nucleotides match TRBD2. The V and J ends lost 4 bases and 0 bases, in that order; junction bases with no gene match: 8. CDR3 length equals 17 residues. Germline CDR1 is SNHLY and CDR2 is FYNNEI. CDR3 loop: CASSVSGIEGSYNEQFF. In DNA form, the CDR3 reads TGTGCCAGCAGTGTTAGCGGGATTGAGGGCTCCTACAATGAGCAGTTCTTC. Full variable domain (remainder filled in from reference TRBV2 and TRBJ2-1): EPEVTQTPSHQVTQMGQEVILRCVPISNHLYFYWYRQILGQKVEFLVSFYNNEISEKSEIFDDQFSVERPDGSNFTLKIRSTKLEDSAMYFCASSVSGIEGSYNEQFFGPGTRLTVL.

This clonotype was counted many times. The rearrangement links TRBV2 to TRBJ2-3; the D gene could be TRBD1 or TRBD2 (5 bases each). Germline lookup yields CDR1 SNHLY and CDR2 FYNNEI. V shed 5 bases and J shed 3 bases, with 12 bases lying between them. This CDR3 spans 14 amino acids. The CDR3 DNA is TGTGCCAGCAGTCTGATGGGGACGACAGATACGCAGTATTTT. It codes for CASSLMGTTDTQYF.

This clonotype has ten or more counts. This chain uses TRBV30 with TRBJ2-7; 9 bases agree with TRBD1. Germline CDR1 reads GTSNPN; CDR2 reads SVGIG (reference sequence). The CDR3 totals 14 residues. J gave up 3 bases and V 3 bases, and 6 bases lay outside the gene matches. CDR3: CAWRLRDRVYEQYF. The DNA for the CDR3 is TGTGCCTGGAGACTCCGGGACAGGGTCTACGAGCAGTACTTC.

This clonotype was seen at least ten times. The chain joins TRBV12-3 or TRBV12-4 to TRBJ2-7, with D perhaps matching TRBD2 (5 bases). Trimming left V 5 bases short and J 3 bases short, with 14 bases between. The CDR3 sequence is 14 residues long. DNA of the CDR3: TGTGCCAGCAGTAGCGCTTTCGGGATCTACGAGCAGTACTTC. It codes for CASSSAFGIYEQYF.

This clonotype was detected ten times or more. J is TRBJ2-1 and V is TRBV12-3 or TRBV12-4; 9 nucleotides line up with TRBD1. This CDR3 is built from 15 residues. With 7 bases clipped from V and 3 bases from J, the junction kept 7 bases outside the gene matches. The CDR3 nucleotides are TGTGCCAGCACCGTCGGACAGGGGCTCTACAATGAGCAGTTCTTC. Residues: CASTVGQGLYNEQFF.

This clonotype appeared a few times. This rearrangement joins TRBV5-1 to TRBJ1-2, with 7 bases matching TRBD1. The trim removed 2 bases at V and 0 bases at J, leaving 7 bases unmatched. Germline V gene sequence: CDR1 SGHRS, CDR2 YFSETQ. The length of the CDR3 is 16 residues. CDR3 nucleotide sequence: TGCGCCAGCAGCTTCTCCTCCGGGACAGCTAACTATGGCTACACCTTC. It yields the protein CASSFSSGTANYGYTF.

At least ten counts were recorded for this clonotype. V usage is TRBV18 and J usage is TRBJ1-5; TRBD1 is a possible D gene (6 bases). This CDR3 region has 15 residues. V was shortened by 5 bases and J by 0 bases, with 11 bases between the two germline ends. The germline V gene has CDR1 KGHSH and CDR2 LQKENI. DNA of the CDR3: TGTGCCAGCTCAGAGGGACAATATAGCAATCAGCCCCAGCATTTT. Translating it yields CASSEGQYSNQPQHF.

This clonotype appeared many times. The chain combines TRBV6-1 with TRBJ1-1; D gene uncertain. Per the germline V gene, CDR1 is MNHNS and CDR2 is SASEGT. This CDR3 is 16 amino acids long. V was cut by 4 bases and J by 3 bases, with 18 bases left in between. The CDR3 bases are TGTGCCAGCAGTGTAATGGGGAGGCTGGACGACACTGAAGCTTTCTTT. Translating it yields CASSVMGRLDDTEAFF.

This clonotype was detected a few times. This chain joins TRBV20-1 and TRBJ2-7; 7 bases align to TRBD1. There are 14 residues in the CDR3. Unmatched junction bases numbered 10, after V lost 5 bases and J lost 3 bases. The germline CDR1 and CDR2 sequences are DFQATT and SNEGSKA (reference sequence). CDR3 protein: CSAGRQGDLYEQYF. CDR3 DNA sequence: TGCAGTGCTGGCAGACAGGGAGATCTCTACGAGCAGTACTTC.

The chain uses TRBV5-1 and TRBJ2-7; 11 bases are a match to TRBD1. The CDR3 spans 16 residues. The trim removed 1 base at V and 2 bases at J, leaving 5 bases unmatched. CDR1 is SGHRS, CDR2 YFSETQ, per germline. The CDR3 nucleotides are TGCGCCAGCAGCTTGTATGGGACAGGGGGAACCTACGAGCAGTACGTC. This gives the protein CASSLYGTGGTYEQYV.

In its sample, this clonotype was seen a few times. This sequence joins TRBV15 and TRBJ2-1; the D gene is possibly TRBD1 (6 bases). The CDR3 covers 18 residues. V was cut by 1 base and J by 1 base, with 17 bases left in between. The germline gives CDR1 LNHNV, CDR2 YYDKDF (reference sequence). DNA of the CDR3: TGTGCCACCAGCAGAGTCCCTATGGGGGCCTCGTCCTACAATGAGCAGTTCTTC. Translating it yields CATSRVPMGASSYNEQFF. The full variable domain, completed using reference TRBV15 and TRBJ2-1, is DAMVIQNPRYQVTQFGKPVTLSCSQTLNHNVMYWYQQKSSQAPKLLFHYYDKDFNNEADTPDNFQSRRPNTSFCFLDIRSPGLGDTAMYLCATSRVPMGASSYNEQFFGPGTRLTVL.

This clonotype has only a few counts. This chain joins TRBV12-3 or TRBV12-4 and TRBJ2-5; 12 bases are shared with TRBD1. The CDR3 spans 16 residues. The J segment lost 5 bases and the V segment lost 5 bases, leaving 9 bases of the junction unmatched. The CDR3 coding sequence is TGTGCCAGCAGTCCGCCGGGACAGGGGGCTCGGGAGACCCAGTACTTC. This encodes CASSPPGQGARETQYF.

Only a few counts were recorded for this clonotype. The CDR3, as DNA: TGCGCCAGCAGTGAGGGACAGGGAGGCTCCTACAATGAGCAGTTCTTC. Its translation: CASSEGQGGSYNEQFF. V is TRBV10-1 and J is TRBJ2-1, with TRBD1 identical over 8 bases. Looked up from germline, CDR1 is WNHNN and CDR2 is SYGVQD (reference sequence). The CDR3 extends over 16 amino acids. V shed 2 bases and J 0 bases; nucleotides not matched to a gene: 3.

This clonotype has at least ten counts. This chain links TRBV20-1 with TRBJ1-5; 7 positions agree with TRBD1. This CDR3 is 15 amino acids long. The V segment lost 3 bases and the J segment 2 bases; nucleotides outside the gene matches: 7. Germline CDR1 is DFQATT and CDR2 is SNEGSKA (reference sequence). As DNA, the CDR3 is TGCAGTGCTAGTGGAGGGGGCACCGGCAATCAGCCCCAGCATTTT. Its translation: CSASGGGTGNQPQHF.

The chain employs TRBV4-1 and TRBJ2-2, with 7 positions matching TRBD1. The CDR3 runs 14 residues. V gave up 8 bases and J gave up 6 bases; unmatched junction bases: 9. Germline V gives CDR1 MGHRA, CDR2 YSYEKL. CDR3 bases: TGCGCCAGCGGACCGGGACAGCCCGCCGGGGAGCTGTTTTTT. Translated: CASGPGQPAGELFF.

V and J are TRBV5-6 and TRBJ2-7; 8 positions agree with TRBD1. With V trimmed by 5 bases and J by 0 bases, 7 bases remained unmatched. CDR3 length equals 15 residues. CDR1 and CDR2 (germline): SGHDT, YYEEEE. The CDR3 region is CASSLGQGLSYEQYF. Here the CDR3 DNA reads TGTGCCAGCAGTCTCGGACAGGGACTCTCCTACGAGCAGTACTTC.